The 7 T cell receptor beta chains in this list originate from one sample, sequenced in a study of graft-versus-host responses after intestinal transplantation (dated by TCRdb to about 2021). Library construction relied on the immunoSEQ multiplex PCR assay. TCRdb obtained this table from immuneACCESS and retained in-frame rearrangements with V and J assigned. These tables miss some clones; where compared with another copy, unresolved V genes account for less than half of the shortfall, and the remainder is unexplained. The sample has about 43,000 clones on record, about 95% of them singletons. Of the sample, around 1.6% is held by the ten largest clones. The specimen was PBMCs, collected approximately 360 days after intestinal transplant. Receptors were obtained from a human patient who received an intestinal transplant, so some T cells may come from the graft donor.

V gene TRBV7-2 combines with J gene TRBJ1-3; D is uncertain. Germline CDR1 SGHTA, CDR2 FQGNSA. V lost 4 bases and J lost 3, with 13 bases in between. This CDR3 spans 15 amino acids. Here the CDR3 reads CASSSKVGDGNTIYF. CDR3 DNA sequence: TGTGCCAGCAGCTCGAAAGTGGGCGATGGAAACACCATATATTTT.

This clone was seen a single time. This chain joins TRBV5-1 and TRBJ2-2; D ambiguous. The CDR3 extends over 13 amino acids. CDR1 and CDR2 (germline): SGHRS, YFSETQ. The V gene lost 6 bases and the J gene lost 0 bases, with 6 bases spanning the gap. In DNA, the CDR3 is TGCGCCAGCACCTCGGCGAACACCGGGGAGCTGTTTTTT. Translation: CASTSANTGELFF.

The chain employs TRBV29-1 and TRBJ1-2; the match to TRBD1 covers 9 bases. The V segment lost 2 bases and the J segment 8 bases; nucleotides outside the gene matches: 9. The germline gives CDR1 SQVTM, CDR2 ANQGSEA. CDR3 length equals 14 residues. CDR3 DNA: TGCAGCGTTGAACCGGGACAGGGATCGGAGGGCTACACCTTC. It yields the protein CSVEPGQGSEGYTF.

The V and J genes are TRBV19 and TRBJ1-6; D ambiguous. The CDR3 runs 17 residues. V lost 3 bases and J lost 0, with 12 bases in between. CDR1 and CDR2 from the germline V gene are LNHDA and SQIVND (reference sequence). CDR3 coding DNA: TGTGCCAGTAGTATCGTTGGCAGTAGCTCCTATAATTCACCCCTCCACTTT. Its protein is CASSIVGSSSYNSPLHF.

The rearrangement uses TRBV6-5 and TRBJ2-1; possibly TRBD1 for D (6 bases). With 0 bases removed from V and 3 bases from J, the gap between germline ends came to 9 bases. Germline assignment: CDR1 MNHEY and CDR2 SVGAGI. The CDR3 has 15 residues. CDR3 sequence reads: CASSYSLGGYNEQFF. In nucleotides, the CDR3 is TGTGCCAGCAGTTACTCTCTAGGGGGCTACAATGAGCAGTTCTTC.

V gene TRBV28 combines with J gene TRBJ2-1; no clear D. This CDR3 contains 15 residues. Germline V gene data show CDR1 as MDHEN and CDR2 as SYDVKM. The V gene lost 5 bases and the J gene lost 0 bases, with 11 bases spanning the gap. The CDR3: CASSLLESSYNEQFF. The CDR3 DNA sequence: TGTGCCAGCAGTCTCCTTGAGAGCTCCTACAATGAGCAGTTCTTC. Together with reference TRBV28 and TRBJ2-1, the CDR3 gives the full variable domain: DVKVTQSSRYLVKRTGEKVFLECVQDMDHENMFWYRQDPGLGLRLIYFSYDVKMKEKGDIPEGYSVSREKKERFSLILESASTNQTSMYLCASSLLESSYNEQFFGPGTRLTVL.

The chain uses TRBV4-1 and TRBJ1-5, with unresolved D. V was shortened by 0 bases and J by 11 bases, with 17 bases between the two germline ends. CDR3 length: 15 residues. In germline, CDR1 is MGHRA, CDR2 YSYEKL. For the CDR3, the DNA is TGCGCCAGCAGCCAAGAAGGTGGAGGTGAATGGTCCCAGCATTTT. This encodes CASSQEGGGEWSQHF.